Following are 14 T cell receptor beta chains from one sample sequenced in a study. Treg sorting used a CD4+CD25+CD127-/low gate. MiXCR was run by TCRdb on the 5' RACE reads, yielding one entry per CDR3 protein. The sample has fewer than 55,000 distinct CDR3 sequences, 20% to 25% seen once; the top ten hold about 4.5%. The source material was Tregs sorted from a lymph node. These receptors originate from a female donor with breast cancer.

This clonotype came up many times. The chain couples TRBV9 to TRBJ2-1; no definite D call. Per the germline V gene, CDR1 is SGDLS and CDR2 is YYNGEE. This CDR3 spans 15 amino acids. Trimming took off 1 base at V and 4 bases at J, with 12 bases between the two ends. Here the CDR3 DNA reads TGTGCCAGCAGCGTACTCGGCGGAAATTACAATGAGCAGTTCTTC. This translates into CASSVLGGNYNEQFF.

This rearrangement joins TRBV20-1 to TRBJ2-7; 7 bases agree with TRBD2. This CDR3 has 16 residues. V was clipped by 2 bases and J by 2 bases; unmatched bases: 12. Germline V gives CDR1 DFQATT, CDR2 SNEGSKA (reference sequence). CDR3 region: CSARCREVGRAYEQYF. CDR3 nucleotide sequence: TGCAGTGCTAGATGCCGGGAGGTTGGGAGGGCCTACGAGCAGTACTTC.

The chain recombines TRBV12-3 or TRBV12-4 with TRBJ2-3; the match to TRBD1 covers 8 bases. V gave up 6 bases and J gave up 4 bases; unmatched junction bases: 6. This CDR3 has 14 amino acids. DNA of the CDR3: TGTGCCAGCAGCAATCAGGGGGCCGCAGATACGCAGTATTTT. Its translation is CASSNQGAADTQYF.

This chain's CDR3 is CASSPFGANEQFF. The CDR3 region has the DNA TGTGCCAGCAGCCCCTTCGGGGCGAATGAGCAGTTCTTC. The gene calls are TRBV11-3 and TRBJ2-1; D possibly matches TRBD1 or TRBD2 (5 bases each). The CDR3 has 13 residues. Trimming took off 5 bases at V and 7 bases at J, with 12 bases between the two ends. CDR1 is SGHNT and CDR2 is YENEEA in the germline V gene.

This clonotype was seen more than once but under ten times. In DNA form, the CDR3 reads TGTGCCAGCAGCCGAGAGACAAATAATGAAAAACTGTTTTTT. It yields the protein CASSRETNNEKLFF. V usage is TRBV9 and J usage is TRBJ1-4, with unresolved D. Trimming stripped 4 bases from V and 4 bases from J, with 11 bases between. The CDR3 sequence is 14 residues long. The germline V gene has CDR1 SGDLS and CDR2 YYNGEE.

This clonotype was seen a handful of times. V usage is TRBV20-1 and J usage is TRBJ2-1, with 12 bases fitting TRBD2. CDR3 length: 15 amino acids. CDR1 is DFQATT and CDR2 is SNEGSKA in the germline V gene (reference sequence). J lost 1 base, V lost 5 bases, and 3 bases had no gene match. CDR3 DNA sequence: TGCAGTGCTGAAGGACTAGCGGGGTCCTACAATGAGCAGTTCTTC. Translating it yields CSAEGLAGSYNEQFF.

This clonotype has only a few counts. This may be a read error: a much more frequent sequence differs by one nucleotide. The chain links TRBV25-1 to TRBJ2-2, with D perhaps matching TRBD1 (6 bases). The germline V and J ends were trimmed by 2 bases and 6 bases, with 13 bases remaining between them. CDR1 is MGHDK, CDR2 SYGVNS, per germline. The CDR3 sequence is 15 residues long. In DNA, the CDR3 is TGTGCCAGCAGTGAAGGGGACATAGACGCCGGGGAGCTGTTTTTT. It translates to CASSEGDIDAGELFF.

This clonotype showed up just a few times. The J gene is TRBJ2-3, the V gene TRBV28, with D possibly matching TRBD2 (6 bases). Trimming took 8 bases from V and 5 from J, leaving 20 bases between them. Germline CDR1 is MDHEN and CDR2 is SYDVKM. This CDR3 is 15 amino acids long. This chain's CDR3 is CASFPRRGFLDTQYF. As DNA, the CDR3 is TGTGCCAGCTTTCCCCGCCGGGGGTTTTTAGATACGCAGTATTTT.

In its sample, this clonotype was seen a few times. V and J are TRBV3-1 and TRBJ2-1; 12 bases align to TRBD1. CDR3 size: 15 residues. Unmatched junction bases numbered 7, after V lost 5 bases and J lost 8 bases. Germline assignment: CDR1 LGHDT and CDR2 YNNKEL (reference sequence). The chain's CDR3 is CASSSGTGGAYEQFF. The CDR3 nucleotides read TGTGCCAGCAGCTCCGGGACAGGGGGCGCCTATGAGCAGTTCTTC.

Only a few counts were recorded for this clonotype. The CDR3 reads CASSVSGANYGYTF. Here the CDR3 DNA reads TGTGCCAGCAGCGTATCAGGGGCAAACTATGGCTACACCTTC. The chain links TRBV9 to TRBJ1-2, with a tentative D call TRBD1 (6 bases). V dropped 1 base and J dropped 2 bases, with 9 bases sitting between them. Germline V gene lookup returns CDR1 SGDLS and CDR2 YYNGEE. The CDR3 extends over 14 amino acids. The whole variable domain, filled in from reference TRBV9 and TRBJ1-2, reads DSGVTQTPKHLITATGQRVTLRCSPRSGDLSVYWYQQSLDQGLQFLIQYYNGEERAKGNILERFSAQQFPDLHSELNLSSLELGDSALYFCASSVSGANYGYTFGSGTRLTVV.

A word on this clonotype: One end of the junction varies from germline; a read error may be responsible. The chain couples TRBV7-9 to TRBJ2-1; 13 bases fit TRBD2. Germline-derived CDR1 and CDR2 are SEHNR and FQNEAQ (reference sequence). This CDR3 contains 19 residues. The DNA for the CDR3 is TGTGCCAGCAGCCCTGTCCCGGGACTAGCGGGACACTCCTACAAAGAGCAGTTCTTC. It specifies CASSPVPGLAGHSYKEQFF.

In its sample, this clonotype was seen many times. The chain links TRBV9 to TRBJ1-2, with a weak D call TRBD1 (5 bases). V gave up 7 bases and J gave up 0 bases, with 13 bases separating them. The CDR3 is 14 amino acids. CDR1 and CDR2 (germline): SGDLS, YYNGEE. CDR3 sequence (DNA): TGTGCCAGCTCCGCCGGGGCTACTAACTATGGCTACACCTTC. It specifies CASSAGATNYGYTF. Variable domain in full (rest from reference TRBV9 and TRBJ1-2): DSGVTQTPKHLITATGQRVTLRCSPRSGDLSVYWYQQSLDQGLQFLIQYYNGEERAKGNILERFSAQQFPDLHSELNLSSLELGDSALYFCASSAGATNYGYTFGSGTRLTVV.

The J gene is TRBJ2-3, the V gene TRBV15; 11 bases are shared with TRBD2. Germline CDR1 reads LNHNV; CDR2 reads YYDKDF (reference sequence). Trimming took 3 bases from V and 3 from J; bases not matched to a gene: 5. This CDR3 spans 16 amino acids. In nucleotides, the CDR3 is TGTGCCACCAGCAGTGTAGCGGGAGGGACGACAGATACGCAGTATTTT. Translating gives CATSSVAGGTTDTQYF. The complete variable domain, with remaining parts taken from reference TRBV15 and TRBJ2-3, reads DAMVIQNPRYQVTQFGKPVTLSCSQTLNHNVMYWYQQKSSQAPKLLFHYYDKDFNNEADTPDNFQSRRPNTSFCFLDIRSPGLGDTAMYLCATSSVAGGTTDTQYFGPGTRLTVL.

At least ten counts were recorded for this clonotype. The CDR3 loop is CASSPPSGGASDTQYF. The CDR3 DNA reads TGTGCCAGCAGCCCTCCCTCAGGGGGCGCATCAGATACGCAGTATTTT. The V and J genes are TRBV9 and TRBJ2-3, with 8 nucleotides matching TRBD1. Germline CDR1 SGDLS, CDR2 YYNGEE. V was pared by 4 bases and J by 4 bases, with 11 bases of the junction left unmatched. The CDR3 runs 16 residues. Full variable domain (missing parts from reference TRBV9 and TRBJ2-3): DSGVTQTPKHLITATGQRVTLRCSPRSGDLSVYWYQQSLDQGLQFLIQYYNGEERAKGNILERFSAQQFPDLHSELNLSSLELGDSALYFCASSPPSGGASDTQYFGPGTRLTVL.